One sample yielded the 15 T cell receptor beta chains listed below, sequenced in a study of blood T cell repertoires in COVID-19. TCRdb's copy holds only in-frame clones and misses some; the assay was immunoSEQ multiplex PCR. The table has about 210,000 clones, more than 75% seen once. The source material was peripheral blood. The receptors stem from a woman between 65 and 79 years old with COVID-19, enrolled during active disease.

The chain uses TRBV6-2 or TRBV6-3 and TRBJ2-1; TRBD2 aligns across 7 bases. There are 15 residues in the CDR3. J lost 4 bases, V lost 3 bases, and 6 bases had no gene match. Per the germline V gene, CDR1 is MNHEY and CDR2 is SVGEGT. The CDR3 loop reads CASSYLGEGYNEQFF. The CDR3 region has the DNA TGTGCCAGCAGTTATTTGGGGGAGGGGTACAATGAGCAGTTCTTC.

V is TRBV2 and J is TRBJ2-7; a possible D gene is TRBD2 (6 bases). This CDR3 region has 13 residues. Trimming cost V 6 bases and J 3 bases, with 12 bases left between them. Germline CDR1 reads SNHLY; CDR2 reads FYNNEI. The CDR3 is CASRASEVYEQYF. The CDR3, as DNA: TGTGCCAGCAGGGCTAGCGAGGTCTACGAGCAGTACTTC.

CDR3 bases: TGTGCCAGCAGTGAGGCGATCGACTTTGGGGCTTTCTTT. Its protein is CASSEAIDFGAFF. The chain recombines TRBV25-1 with TRBJ1-1; D remains ambiguous. This CDR3 is built from 13 residues. V was trimmed by 3 bases and J by 11 bases, leaving 16 bases between them. The germline V gene encodes CDR1 MGHDK and CDR2 SYGVNS.

This clone occurred a few times. The V gene is TRBV7-2, the J gene TRBJ2-7, with D possibly matching TRBD1 (6 bases). Trimming stripped 2 bases from V and 8 bases from J, with 10 bases between. The CDR3 loop spans 12 amino acids. Looked up from germline, CDR1 is SGHTA and CDR2 is FQGNSA. The CDR3 region has the DNA TGTGCCAGCAGCTTAAGGGGGTTGCAGCAGTACTTC. This gives the protein CASSLRGLQQYF.

The chain's CDR3 is CAISVERGTEAFF. CDR3 DNA sequence: TGTGCCATCAGTGTAGAAAGGGGCACTGAAGCTTTCTTT. The chain joins TRBV10-3 to TRBJ1-1, with D perhaps TRBD1 (5 bases). Germline-derived CDR1 and CDR2 are ENHRY and SYGVKD. This CDR3 is 13 amino acids long. V shed 4 bases and J shed 4 bases, with 10 bases lying between them.

This clone was found once. The rearrangement uses TRBV7-2 and TRBJ2-1, with 7 nucleotides matching TRBD1. Germline V CDR1 and CDR2: SGHTA, FQGNSA. This CDR3 has 15 residues. V lost 5 bases to trimming and J lost 7 bases; unmatched junction nucleotides: 11. Here the CDR3 DNA reads TGTGCCAGCAGCCCTCGAAGGGGGCCGCGGAATGAGCAGTTCTTC. As protein: CASSPRRGPRNEQFF.

This chain links TRBV7-8 with TRBJ2-5, with D uncertain. CDR1 is SGHVS, CDR2 FQNEAQ, per germline. The V gene lost 3 bases and the J gene lost 1 base, with 9 bases spanning the gap. The length of the CDR3 is 14 residues. DNA of the CDR3: TGTGCCAGCAGCTTGGGCGTCACCCAAGAGACCCAGTACTTC. It translates to CASSLGVTQETQYF.

The V gene is TRBV2, the J gene TRBJ1-1, with 9 nucleotides matching TRBD1. The germline gives CDR1 SNHLY, CDR2 FYNNEI. The CDR3 has 14 residues. V was pared by 7 bases and J by 4 bases, with 7 bases of the junction left unmatched. Here the CDR3 reads CASIAQGARTEAFF. The CDR3 DNA follows: TGTGCCAGCATTGCACAGGGGGCTCGCACTGAAGCTTTCTTT. Full variable domain (rest looked up from reference TRBV2 and TRBJ1-1): EPEVTQTPSHQVTQMGQEVILRCVPISNHLYFYWYRQILGQKVEFLVSFYNNEISEKSEIFDDQFSVERPDGSNFTLKIRSTKLEDSAMYFCASIAQGARTEAFFGQGTRLTVV.

CDR3 DNA sequence: TGTGCCAGCAGCTTGATCGGGTACGAGCAGTACTTC. It specifies CASSLIGYEQYF. This chain links TRBV5-4 with TRBJ2-7; D gene ambiguous. Germline CDR1 reads SGHNT; CDR2 reads YYREEE (reference sequence). Deletions cut 1 base from V and 4 bases from J, with 6 bases between. The CDR3 sequence is 12 residues long.

V gene TRBV19 combines with J gene TRBJ1-2, with D unclear. The CDR3 extends over 12 amino acids. Deletions cut 5 bases from V and 1 base from J, with 5 bases between. The germline V gene encodes CDR1 LNHDA and CDR2 SQIVND (reference sequence). The CDR3 loop is CASSELNYGYTF. The CDR3 DNA sequence: TGTGCCAGTAGTGAACTTAACTATGGCTACACCTTC. The full variable domain, rest sourced from reference TRBV19 and TRBJ1-2, is DGGITQSPKYLFRKEGQNVTLSCEQNLNHDAMYWYRQDPGQGLRLIYYSQIVNDFQKGDIAEGYSVSREKKESFPLTVTSAQKNPTAFYLCASSELNYGYTFGSGTRLTVV.

The rearrangement joins TRBV5-1 to TRBJ2-4; the match to TRBD2 covers 7 bases. This CDR3 contains 14 residues. Germline lookup yields CDR1 SGHRS and CDR2 YFSETQ. The V and J ends lost 0 bases and 8 bases, in that order; junction bases with no gene match: 5. CDR3 DNA: TGCGCCAGCAGCTTGGAGGGAGGGAGGGACATTCAGTACTTC. As protein: CASSLEGGRDIQYF.

This chain connects TRBV28 to TRBJ1-6; TRBD1 matches at 10 bases. CDR1 and CDR2 (germline): MDHEN, SYDVKM. The CDR3 is 15 amino acids. J lost 7 bases, V lost 2 bases, and 2 bases had no gene match. The CDR3 region has the DNA TGTGCCAGCAGTTTAGGACAGGGGGGCAATTCACCCCTCCACTTT. Protein product: CASSLGQGGNSPLHF.

V and J are TRBV19 and TRBJ1-5, with D tentatively TRBD1 (5 bases). This CDR3 contains 13 residues. The germline gives CDR1 LNHDA, CDR2 SQIVND (reference sequence). Trimming stripped 5 bases from V and 2 bases from J, with 7 bases between. This chain's CDR3 is CASSQGGNQPQHF. The DNA for the CDR3 is TGTGCCAGTAGTCAGGGTGGCAATCAGCCCCAGCATTTT.

This clone was counted once. The chain joins TRBV5-1 to TRBJ2-3; 9 nucleotides agree with TRBD2. The CDR3 has 15 residues. The germline V gene encodes CDR1 SGHRS and CDR2 YFSETQ. Trimming removed 7 bases from V and 3 bases from J; junction bases left unmatched: 9. DNA of the CDR3: TGCGCCAGCGGAATAGCGGGAGTGGGTACAGATACGCAGTATTTT. It specifies CASGIAGVGTDTQYF. Full variable domain (outside the CDR3, taken from reference TRBV5-1 and TRBJ2-3): KAGVTQTPRYLIKTRGQQVTLSCSPISGHRSVSWYQQTPGQGLQFLFEYFSETQRNKGNFPGRFSGRQFSNSRSEMNVSTLELGDSALYLCASGIAGVGTDTQYFGPGTRLTVL.

The chain joins TRBV27 to TRBJ2-7, with D perhaps TRBD1 (7 bases). Looked up from germline, CDR1 is MNHEY and CDR2 is SMNVEV (reference sequence). This CDR3 region has 15 residues. V lost 4 bases and J 3 bases, leaving 16 bases between the germline ends. The CDR3 DNA is TGTGCCAGCAGTTCGCCTCAGGGGGGAAACTACGAGCAGTACTTC. As protein: CASSSPQGGNYEQYF.